This T cell receptor (beta chain) was sequenced for a study of shared clonotypes between healthy human individuals. Study in general: Donors had three CD4 naive, three CD4 memory, two CD8 naive and one CD8 memory plate apiece. Study observations and caveats: Naive subsets typically showed greater estimated richness than memory subsets. Some naive CD4 clonotypes, around 5%, turned up in common across a handful of donors.

Germline V gene sequence: CDR1 MDHEN, CDR2 SYDVKM. Deletions cut 6 bases from V and 10 bases from J, with 13 bases between. The CDR3 has 13 residues. As regards this clone: Its antigen is unknown.

TCRdb's table, derived via immunoSEQ multiplex PCR, lists solely in-frame clones and lacks some. The table includes some 2.1 million clones, 90% to 95% detected once. This TCR was recovered from a young man in good health. The chain combines TRBV28 with TRBJ1-6, with TRBD1 as a possible D gene (5 bases). Sequencing input: naive CD4+ T cells sorted from blood. Subset specified: CD45RA+ positively selected. The CDR3 DNA is TGTGCCAGCAGCCCCCGGGGGGACTCACCCCTCCACTTT. It encodes CASSPRGDSPLHF.